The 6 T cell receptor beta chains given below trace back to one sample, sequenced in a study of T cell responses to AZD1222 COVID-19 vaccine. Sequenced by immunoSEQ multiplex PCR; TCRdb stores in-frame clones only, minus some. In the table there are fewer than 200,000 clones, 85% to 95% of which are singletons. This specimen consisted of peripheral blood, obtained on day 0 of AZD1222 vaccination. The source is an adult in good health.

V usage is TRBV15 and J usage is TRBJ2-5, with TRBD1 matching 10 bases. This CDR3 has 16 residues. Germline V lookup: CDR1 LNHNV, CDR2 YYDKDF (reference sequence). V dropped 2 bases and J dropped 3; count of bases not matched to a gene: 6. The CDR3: CATSRSTGTGEETQYF. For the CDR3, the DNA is TGTGCCACCAGCAGATCTACCGGGACAGGGGAAGAGACCCAGTACTTC.

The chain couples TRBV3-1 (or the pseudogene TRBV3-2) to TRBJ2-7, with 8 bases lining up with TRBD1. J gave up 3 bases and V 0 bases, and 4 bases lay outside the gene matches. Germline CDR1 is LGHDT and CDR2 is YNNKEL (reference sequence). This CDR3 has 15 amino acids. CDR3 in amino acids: CASSQEYRGYYEQYF. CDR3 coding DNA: TGTGCCAGCAGCCAAGAGTACAGGGGGTACTACGAGCAGTACTTC.

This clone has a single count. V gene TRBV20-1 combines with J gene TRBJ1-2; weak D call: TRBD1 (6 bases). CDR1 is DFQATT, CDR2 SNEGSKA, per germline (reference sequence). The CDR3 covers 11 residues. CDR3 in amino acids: CTSTGVGGYTF. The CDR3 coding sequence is TGCACATCGACAGGTGTAGGTGGCTACACCTTC.

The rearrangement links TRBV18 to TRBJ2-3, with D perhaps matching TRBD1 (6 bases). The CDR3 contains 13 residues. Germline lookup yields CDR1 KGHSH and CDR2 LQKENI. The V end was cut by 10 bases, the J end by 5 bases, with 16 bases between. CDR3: CATLQQGQDTQYF. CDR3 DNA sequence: TGTGCCACCCTCCAACAGGGTCAAGATACGCAGTATTTT. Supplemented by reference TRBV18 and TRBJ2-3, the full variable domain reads NAGVMQNPRHLVRRRGQEARLRCSPMKGHSHVYWYRQLPEEGLKFMVYLQKENIIDESGMPKERFSAEFPKEGPSILRIQQVVRGDSAAYFCATLQQGQDTQYFGPGTRLTVL.

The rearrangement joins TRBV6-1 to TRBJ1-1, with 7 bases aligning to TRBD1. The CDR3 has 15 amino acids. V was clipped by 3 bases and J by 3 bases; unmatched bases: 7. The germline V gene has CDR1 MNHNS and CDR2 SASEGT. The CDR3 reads CASSDLGGDDTEAFF. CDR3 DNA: TGTGCCAGCAGTGACCTAGGGGGCGATGACACTGAAGCTTTCTTT.

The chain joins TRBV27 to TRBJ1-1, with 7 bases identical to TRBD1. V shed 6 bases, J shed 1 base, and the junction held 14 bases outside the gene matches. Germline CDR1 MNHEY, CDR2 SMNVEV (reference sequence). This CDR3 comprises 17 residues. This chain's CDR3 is CASSYLTGLSGNTEAFF. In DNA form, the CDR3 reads TGTGCCAGCAGCTACTTGACAGGGCTGTCGGGGAACACTGAAGCTTTCTTT.